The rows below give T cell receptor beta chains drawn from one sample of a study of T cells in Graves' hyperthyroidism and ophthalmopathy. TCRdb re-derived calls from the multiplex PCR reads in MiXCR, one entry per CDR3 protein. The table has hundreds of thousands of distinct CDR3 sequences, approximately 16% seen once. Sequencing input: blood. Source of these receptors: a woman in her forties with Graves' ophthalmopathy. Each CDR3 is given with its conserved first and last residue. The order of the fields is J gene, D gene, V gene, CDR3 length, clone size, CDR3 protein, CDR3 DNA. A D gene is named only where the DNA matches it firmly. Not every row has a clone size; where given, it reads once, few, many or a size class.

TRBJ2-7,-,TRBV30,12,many,CAWTVNHYEQYF,TGTGCCTGGACTGTAAATCACTACGAGCAGTACTTC
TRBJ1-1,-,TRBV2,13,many,CASSVDRRVEAFF,TGTGCCAGCAGTGTGGACAGAAGAGTTGAAGCTTTCTTT
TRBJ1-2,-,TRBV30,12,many,CAWKGLHYGYTF,TGTGCCTGGAAGGGTCTCCACTATGGCTACACCTTC
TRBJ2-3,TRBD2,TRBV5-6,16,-,CASSFGWDYATDTQYF,TGTGCCAGCAGCTTCGGTTGGGACTATGCCACAGATACGCAGTATTTT
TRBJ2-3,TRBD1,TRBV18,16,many,CASSRTGVQQALTQYF,TGTGCCAGCTCACGGACAGGGGTTCAACAAGCCCTTACGCAGTATTTT
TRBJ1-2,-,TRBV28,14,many,CATLPGGPGYGYTF,TGTGCCACCCTCCCCGGGGGGCCGGGCTATGGCTACACCTTC
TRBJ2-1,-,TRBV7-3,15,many,CASSLQRASYNEQFF,TGTGCCAGCAGCCTCCAGCGGGCGTCCTACAATGAGCAGTTCTTC
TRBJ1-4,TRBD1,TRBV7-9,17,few,CASSLLQGGLANEKLFF,TGTGCCAGCAGCTTATTACAGGGGGGACTAGCTAATGAAAAACTGTTTTTT
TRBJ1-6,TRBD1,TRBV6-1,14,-,CASRRDRGNSPLHF,TGTGCCAGCAGGAGGGACAGGGGTAATTCACCCCTCCACTTT
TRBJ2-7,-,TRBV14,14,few,CASSQDMVVDEQYF,TGTGCCAGCAGCCAAGACATGGTCGTGGACGAGCAGTACTTC
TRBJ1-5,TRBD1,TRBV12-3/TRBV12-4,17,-,CASSSWNDRVKNQPQHF,TGTGCCAGCAGTTCTTGGAACGACAGGGTAAAAAATCAGCCCCAGCATTTT
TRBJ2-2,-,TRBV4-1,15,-,CASSQDGQLTGELFF,TGCGCCAGCAGCCAAGATGGACAGCTTACCGGGGAGCTGTTTTTT
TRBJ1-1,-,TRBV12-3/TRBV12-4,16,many,CASSLGYNGPGTEAFF,TGTGCCAGCAGTTTAGGGTACAATGGACCCGGGACTGAAGCTTTCTTT
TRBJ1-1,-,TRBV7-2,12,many,CASSLMLEYAFF,TGTGCCAGCAGCTTAATGTTGGAGTACGCTTTCTTT
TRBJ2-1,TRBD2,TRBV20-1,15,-,CSARDFGGRGNEQFF,TGCAGTGCTAGAGATTTCGGCGGGAGAGGGAATGAGCAGTTCTTC
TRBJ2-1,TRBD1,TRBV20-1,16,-,CSARNLSGGDYSEQFF,TGCAGTGCTAGAAATCTGTCAGGGGGCGATTACAGTGAGCAGTTCTTC
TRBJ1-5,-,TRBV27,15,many,CASSATVYSNQPQHF,TGTGCCAGCAGTGCGACAGTCTATAGCAATCAGCCCCAGCATTTT
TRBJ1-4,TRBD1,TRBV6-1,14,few,CASRLDRGNEKLFF,TGTGCCAGCAGGCTCGACAGGGGGAACGAAAAACTGTTTTTT
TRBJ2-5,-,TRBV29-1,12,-,CSVEGAGETQYF,TGCAGCGTTGAAGGGGCGGGGGAGACCCAGTACTTC
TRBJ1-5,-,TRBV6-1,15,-,CASSEVPDRSSPQHF,TGTGCCAGCAGTGAAGTTCCGGACAGATCCTCGCCCCAGCATTTT
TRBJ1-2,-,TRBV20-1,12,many,CSARKSIYGYTF,TGCAGTGCTAGAAAGAGTATTTATGGCTACACCTTC
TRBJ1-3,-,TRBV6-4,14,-,CASSLTDRMDTIYF,TGTGCCAGCAGTCTGACGGATAGGATGGACACCATATATTTT
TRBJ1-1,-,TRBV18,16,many,CASSPSQLGDRIEAFF,TGTGCCAGCTCACCTTCTCAGCTTGGGGACCGTATTGAAGCTTTCTTT
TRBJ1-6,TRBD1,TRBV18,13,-,CASSDRVKSLLHF,TGTGCCAGCTCGGACAGGGTAAAGTCACTCCTCCACTTT
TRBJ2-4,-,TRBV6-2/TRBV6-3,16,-,CASSKMAGGLVNIQYF,TGTGCCAGCAGTAAGATGGCAGGGGGGCTCGTAAACATTCAGTACTTC
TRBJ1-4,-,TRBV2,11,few,CASRGAEKLFF,TGTGCCAGCCGGGGGGCAGAAAAACTGTTTTTT
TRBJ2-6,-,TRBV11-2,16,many,CASSSTVLSGANVLTF,TGTGCCAGCAGCTCAACGGTTCTCTCTGGGGCCAACGTCCTGACTTTC
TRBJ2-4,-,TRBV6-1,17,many,CASSEEFGKLAKNIQYF,TGTGCCAGCAGTGAAGAATTCGGGAAACTAGCCAAAAACATTCAGTACTTC
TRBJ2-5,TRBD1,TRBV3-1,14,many,CASSYTGGKETQYF,TGTGCCAGCAGCTATACAGGGGGAAAAGAGACCCAGTACTTC
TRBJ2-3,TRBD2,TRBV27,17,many,CASSFGLAGDPTDTQYF,TGTGCCAGCAGTTTTGGACTAGCGGGGGACCCCACAGATACGCAGTATTTT
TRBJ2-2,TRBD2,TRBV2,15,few,CASSHERGGHGELFF,TGTGCCAGCTCCCACGAGCGGGGGGGGCACGGGGAGCTGTTTTTT
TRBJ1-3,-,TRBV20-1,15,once,CSARLKTSSGNTIYF,TGCAGTGCTAGGCTCAAGACGAGCTCTGGAAACACCATATATTTT
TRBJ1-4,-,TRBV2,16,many,CASSPQARALGEKLFF,TGTGCCAGCAGCCCCCAAGCGAGGGCGTTGGGGGAAAAACTGTTTTTT
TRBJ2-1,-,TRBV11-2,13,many,CASSLVRAYEQFF,TGTGCCAGCAGCTTAGTCAGGGCCTATGAGCAGTTCTTC
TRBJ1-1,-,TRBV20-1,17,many,CSAREAMWGAENTEAFF,TGCAGTGCTAGAGAGGCCATGTGGGGGGCCGAGAACACTGAAGCTTTCTTT
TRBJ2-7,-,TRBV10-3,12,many,CAMGDGSYEQYF,TGTGCCATGGGGGACGGATCCTACGAGCAGTACTTC
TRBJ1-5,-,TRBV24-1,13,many,CATSGRGDQPQHF,TGTGCCACCAGTGGCCGGGGCGATCAGCCCCAGCATTTT
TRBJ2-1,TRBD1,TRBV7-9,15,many,CASSLGDRGWNEQFF,TGTGCCAGCAGCTTAGGGGACAGGGGCTGGAATGAGCAGTTCTTC
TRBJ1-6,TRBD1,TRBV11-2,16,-,CASTPRDRGLNSPLHF,TGTGCCAGCACCCCCCGGGACAGGGGACTCAATTCACCCCTCCACTTT
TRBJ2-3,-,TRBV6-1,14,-,CASRGEVGTDTQYF,TGTGCCAGCAGGGGGGAGGTTGGCACAGATACGCAGTATTTT
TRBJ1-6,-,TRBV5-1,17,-,CASSLATVSSYNSPLHF,TGCGCCAGCAGCTTGGCGACAGTGAGCTCCTATAATTCACCCCTCCACTTT
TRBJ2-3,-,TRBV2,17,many,CASSESTTGTSTGTQYF,TGTGCCAGCAGTGAATCTACTACCGGGACTTCCACGGGTACGCAGTATTTT
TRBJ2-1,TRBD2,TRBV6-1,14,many,CASSWTSGYFEQFF,TGTGCCAGCAGTTGGACTAGCGGGTATTTTGAGCAGTTCTTC
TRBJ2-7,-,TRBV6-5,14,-,CASSYRDSYYEQYF,TGTGCCAGCAGTTATAGGGACTCCTACTACGAGCAGTACTTC
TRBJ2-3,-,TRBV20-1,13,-,CSARKLGTDTQYF,TGCAGTGCTAGGAAGCTGGGCACAGATACGCAGTATTTT
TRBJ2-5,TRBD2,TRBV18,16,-,CASSPASGRAQETQYF,TGTGCCAGCTCACCAGCCAGCGGGAGGGCCCAAGAGACCCAGTACTTC
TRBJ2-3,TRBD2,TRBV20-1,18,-,CSASRGLGTSRSTDTQYF,TGCAGTGCTAGCAGGGGCCTCGGGACTAGTCGGTCCACAGATACGCAGTATTTT
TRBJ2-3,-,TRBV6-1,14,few,CASSRLGRTDTQYF,TGTGCCAGCAGTAGACTAGGTCGTACAGATACGCAGTATTTT
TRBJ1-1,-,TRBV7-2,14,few,CASSWGYGNTEAFF,TGTGCCAGCAGCTGGGGATATGGGAACACTGAAGCTTTCTTT
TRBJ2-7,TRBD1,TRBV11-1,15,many,CASSLARDRVYEQYF,TGTGCCAGCAGCTTAGCGCGGGACAGGGTTTACGAGCAGTACTTC